This is a list of T cell receptor beta chains from one sample in a study of cytomegalovirus exposure and HLA in healthy donors. Some clones are missing from TCRdb's copy, which holds only in-frame ones; the method was immunoSEQ multiplex PCR. Of fewer than 130,000 clones in the sample, about 86% are singletons; the top ten hold more than 1.5%. The sample comprised PBMCs. These receptors came from a man aged 35-49 years in good health and CMV-seronegative. CDR3s include the opening cysteine and the closing phenylalanine or tryptophan. D genes are given only for firm matches. Clone size is shown for a subset of rows, as once, few, many or a class of expanded clone.

j_call,v_call,clone_size,d_call,cdr3_aa,cdr3_nt
TRBJ1-1,TRBV11-2,few,.,CASSLQVGNTEAFF,TGTGCCAGCAGCTTACAGGTTGGGAACACTGAAGCTTTCTTT
TRBJ2-1,TRBV6-5,.,.,CASSRGPHNEQFF,TGTGCCAGCAGCCGCGGGCCCCACAATGAGCAGTTCTTC
TRBJ2-3,TRBV5-8,.,TRBD1,CASSNRGPGTDTQYF,TGTGCCAGCAGCAACAGGGGGCCTGGCACAGATACGCAGTATTTT
TRBJ2-3,TRBV7-2,.,TRBD2,CASSLGLAGPGDTQYF,TGTGCCAGCAGCTTGGGACTAGCGGGGCCGGGGGATACGCAGTATTTT
TRBJ2-6,TRBV19,.,.,CASTRASSGANVLTF,TGTGCCAGTACCAGGGCTTCGTCGGGGGCCAACGTCCTGACTTTC
TRBJ2-2,TRBV30,.,TRBD1,CAWSAGQGIGNTGELFF,TGTGCCTGGAGTGCTGGACAGGGAATAGGGAACACCGGGGAGCTGTTTTTT
TRBJ1-1,TRBV10-1,.,.,CASRGRREAFF,TGCGCCAGCAGGGGGCGGAGAGAAGCTTTCTTT
TRBJ2-2,TRBV6-5,once,.,CASSRGWGRAGELFF,TGTGCCAGCAGTCGTGGGTGGGGCCGAGCCGGGGAGCTGTTTTTT
TRBJ1-2,TRBV6-5,.,.,CASSQAGYYGYTF,TGTGCCAGCAGTCAAGCAGGCTACTATGGCTACACCTTC
TRBJ1-1,TRBV7-9,few,TRBD1,CASSATGGDTEAFF,TGTGCCAGCAGCGCTACAGGGGGCGATACTGAAGCTTTCTTT
TRBJ1-1,TRBV5-4,few,TRBD1,CASRLGGGGKRTEAFF,TGTGCCAGCAGGTTGGGAGGGGGCGGGAAGAGAACTGAAGCTTTCTTT
TRBJ2-3,TRBV6-1,.,.,CASSESTGPPVGTQYF,TGTGCCAGCAGTGAAAGCACAGGGCCACCGGTGGGGACGCAGTATTTT
TRBJ1-1,TRBV6-5,.,.,CASRRGTNTEAFF,TGTGCCAGCAGACGGGGGACGAACACTGAAGCTTTCTTT
TRBJ1-2,TRBV30,.,TRBD1,CALSRDRDYGYTF,TGTGCCTTGTCCCGGGACAGGGACTATGGCTACACCTTC
TRBJ1-1,TRBV29-1,.,TRBD1,CSGRQGNTEAFF,TGCAGCGGCCGACAGGGGAACACTGAAGCTTTCTTT
TRBJ1-2,TRBV6-1,.,TRBD1,CASSETGGNGYTF,TGTGCCAGCAGTGAGACAGGGGGCAATGGCTACACCTTC
TRBJ2-7,TRBV28,once,TRBD2,CASRLAGGVSYEQYF,TGTGCCAGCAGACTAGCGGGGGGCGTCTCCTACGAGCAGTACTTC
TRBJ1-5,TRBV5-5,.,TRBD1,CASSLTGGNSNQPQHF,TGTGCCAGCAGCTTGACAGGGGGAAATAGCAATCAGCCCCAGCATTTT
TRBJ2-5,TRBV5-6,few,.,CASSWRVQETQYF,TGTGCCAGCAGCTGGAGGGTCCAAGAGACCCAGTACTTC
TRBJ1-5,TRBV19,.,.,CASTRGGGGKQPQHF,TGTGCCAGCACCCGGGGGGGCGGGGGCAAGCAGCCCCAGCATTTT
TRBJ2-2,TRBV30,.,.,CAWSVTVLPQGELFF,TGTGCCTGGAGTGTAACGGTACTACCCCAAGGGGAGCTGTTTTTT
TRBJ1-2,TRBV11-2,.,.,CASSLGAWNYGYTF,TGTGCCAGCAGCTTAGGAGCATGGAACTATGGCTACACCTTC
TRBJ2-5,TRBV2,once,TRBD1,CASSSSRGQETQYF,TGTGCCAGCAGTTCATCCAGGGGGCAAGAGACCCAGTACTTC
TRBJ1-2,TRBV28,.,.,CASSPSAGVGYTF,TGTGCCAGCAGTCCCTCGGCGGGGGTTGGCTACACCTTC
TRBJ2-3,TRBV7-6,.,TRBD2,CASSLGSAGGRTDTQYF,TGTGCCAGCAGCTTAGGGTCCGCGGGGGGGAGGACAGATACGCAGTATTTT
TRBJ2-2,TRBV5-1,.,TRBD2,CASSLALAGELTGELFF,TGCGCCAGCAGCTTGGCCCTAGCGGGGGAGCTCACCGGGGAGCTGTTTTTT
TRBJ1-1,TRBV6-5,.,.,CASTRGLGGDTEAFF,TGTGCCAGCACCCGAGGACTTGGGGGGGACACTGAAGCTTTCTTT
TRBJ2-7,TRBV14,.,.,CASSQAMVGKQYF,TGTGCCAGCAGCCAAGCAATGGTGGGCAAGCAGTACTTC
TRBJ2-2,TRBV7-7,.,.,CASSRQPNTGELFF,TGTGCCAGCAGCCGACAGCCAAACACCGGGGAGCTGTTTTTT
TRBJ1-2,TRBV7-8,few,.,CASSPSGSGAGYTF,TGTGCCAGCAGCCCCAGCGGTTCGGGCGCGGGCTACACCTTC
TRBJ1-2,TRBV5-4,.,TRBD1,CASSLKGQGYGYTF,TGTGCCAGCAGCTTGAAAGGACAGGGTTATGGCTACACCTTC
TRBJ1-1,TRBV5-8,.,.,CASSPRYEAFF,TGTGCCAGCAGCCCTCGGTATGAAGCTTTCTTT
TRBJ2-5,TRBV7-9,.,TRBD2,CASSLDWEGGETQYF,TGTGCCAGCAGCCTCGACTGGGAGGGCGGAGAGACCCAGTACTTC
TRBJ2-7,TRBV7-9,.,TRBD1,CASSPWDRHPYEQYF,TGTGCCAGCAGCCCCTGGGACAGGCACCCCTACGAGCAGTACTTC
TRBJ1-1,TRBV5-1,.,.,CASSLQLGDTEAFF,TGCGCCAGCAGCTTGCAGTTAGGGGATACTGAAGCTTTCTTT
TRBJ2-1,TRBV2,.,TRBD2,CASSLRLRGVAVKNNEQFF,TGTGCCAGCAGTCTTCGGTTGCGGGGGGTAGCGGTAAAAAACAATGAGCAGTTCTTC
TRBJ1-4,TRBV10-3,.,.,CAISFQGEKLFF,TGTGCCATCAGTTTTCAGGGTGAAAAACTGTTTTTT
TRBJ1-3,TRBV18,.,TRBD1,CASSPQGQGTGNTIYF,TGTGCCAGCTCACCTCAGGGACAGGGGACTGGAAACACCATATATTTT
TRBJ2-1,TRBV27,.,TRBD1,CASSFGTGTVGYNEQFF,TGTGCCAGCAGTTTCGGGACAGGTACCGTCGGGTACAATGAGCAGTTCTTC
TRBJ2-3,TRBV7-6,.,TRBD2,CASSPRVAGFADTQYF,TGTGCCAGCAGCCCCCGGGTAGCGGGGTTTGCAGATACGCAGTATTTT
TRBJ2-1,TRBV6-1,.,.,CASSLTGTKFF,TGTGCCAGCAGCCTCACAGGGACCAAGTTCTTC
TRBJ2-3,TRBV5-1,.,.,CASRTDPAGDTQYF,TGCGCCAGCAGGACAGACCCAGCGGGTGATACGCAGTATTTT
TRBJ2-7,TRBV7-2,.,TRBD2,CASSLTGTSGGAYEQYF,TGTGCCAGCAGCTTAACCGGGACTAGCGGGGGGGCCTACGAGCAGTACTTC
TRBJ1-5,TRBV15,.,.,CATSAIAGVGAQPQHF,TGTGCCACCAGCGCCATTGCGGGGGTGGGAGCTCAGCCCCAGCATTTT
TRBJ2-2,TRBV10-3,.,.,CAISVNTGELFF,TGTGCCATCAGTGTAAACACCGGGGAGCTGTTTTTT
TRBJ1-2,TRBV28,.,.,CDPGCPGYTF,TGTGATCCAGGATGTCCTGGCTACACCTTC
TRBJ2-5,TRBV7-4,.,TRBD1,CASSRDRGTQETQYF,TGTGCCAGCAGCCGGGACAGGGGAACCCAAGAGACCCAGTACTTC
TRBJ1-6,TRBV14,.,.,CASSQDRQGYSPLHF,TGTGCCAGCAGCCAAGATAGGCAGGGGTATTCCCCCCTCCACTTT
TRBJ1-1,TRBV2,.,TRBD1,CASSDPGQGFVTEAFF,TGTGCCAGCAGTGACCCGGGACAGGGGTTTGTCACTGAAGCTTTCTTT
TRBJ2-1,TRBV5-1,few,TRBD1,CASSLTGGSYNEQFF,TGCGCCAGCAGCTTGACAGGGGGCTCCTACAATGAGCAGTTCTTC
TRBJ2-7,TRBV28,.,.,CASSLTGSYEQYF,TGTGCCAGCAGTTTGACAGGCTCCTACGAGCAGTACTTC
TRBJ1-5,TRBV10-3,.,.,CASRGTGIGQPQHF,TGTGCCAGTCGAGGAACAGGGATCGGTCAGCCCCAGCATTTT
TRBJ2-3,TRBV7-7,.,.,CASSLGGITDTQYF,TGTGCCAGCAGCTTAGGAGGAATCACAGATACGCAGTATTTT
TRBJ2-7,TRBV2,.,.,CASSLKGGGSYYEQYF,TGTGCCAGCAGTCTCAAAGGGGGGGGATCCTACTACGAGCAGTACTTC